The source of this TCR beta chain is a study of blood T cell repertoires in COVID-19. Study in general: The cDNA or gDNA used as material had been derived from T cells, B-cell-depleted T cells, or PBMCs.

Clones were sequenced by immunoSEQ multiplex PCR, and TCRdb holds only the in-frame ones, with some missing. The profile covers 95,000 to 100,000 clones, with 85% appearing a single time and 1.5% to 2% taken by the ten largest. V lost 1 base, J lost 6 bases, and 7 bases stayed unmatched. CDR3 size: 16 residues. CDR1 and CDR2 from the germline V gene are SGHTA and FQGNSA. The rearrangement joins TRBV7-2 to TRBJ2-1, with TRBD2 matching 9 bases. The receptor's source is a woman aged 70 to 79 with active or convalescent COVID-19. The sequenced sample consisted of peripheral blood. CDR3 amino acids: CASSLGASGVLNEQFF. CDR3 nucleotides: TGTGCCAGCAGCTTAGGGGCTAGCGGGGTGCTCAATGAGCAGTTCTTC.